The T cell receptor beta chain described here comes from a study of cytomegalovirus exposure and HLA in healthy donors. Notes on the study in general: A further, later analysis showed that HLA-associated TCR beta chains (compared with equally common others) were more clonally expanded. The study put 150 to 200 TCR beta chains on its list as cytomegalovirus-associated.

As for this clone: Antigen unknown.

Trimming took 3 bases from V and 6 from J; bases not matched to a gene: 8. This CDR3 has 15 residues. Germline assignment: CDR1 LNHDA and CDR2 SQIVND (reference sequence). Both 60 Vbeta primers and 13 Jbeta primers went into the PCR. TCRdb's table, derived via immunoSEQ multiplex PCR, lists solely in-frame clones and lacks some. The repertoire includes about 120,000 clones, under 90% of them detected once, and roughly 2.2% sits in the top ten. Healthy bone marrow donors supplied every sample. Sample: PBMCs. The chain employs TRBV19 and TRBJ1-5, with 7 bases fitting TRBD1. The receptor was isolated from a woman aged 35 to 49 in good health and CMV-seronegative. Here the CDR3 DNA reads TGTGCCAGTAGTATCCTTGGGGCAGGGGGTCAGCCCCAGCATTTT. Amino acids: CASSILGAGGQPQHF. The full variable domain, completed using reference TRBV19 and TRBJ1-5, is DGGITQSPKYLFRKEGQNVTLSCEQNLNHDAMYWYRQDPGQGLRLIYYSQIVNDFQKGDIAEGYSVSREKKESFPLTVTSAQKNPTAFYLCASSILGAGGQPQHFGDGTRLSIL.